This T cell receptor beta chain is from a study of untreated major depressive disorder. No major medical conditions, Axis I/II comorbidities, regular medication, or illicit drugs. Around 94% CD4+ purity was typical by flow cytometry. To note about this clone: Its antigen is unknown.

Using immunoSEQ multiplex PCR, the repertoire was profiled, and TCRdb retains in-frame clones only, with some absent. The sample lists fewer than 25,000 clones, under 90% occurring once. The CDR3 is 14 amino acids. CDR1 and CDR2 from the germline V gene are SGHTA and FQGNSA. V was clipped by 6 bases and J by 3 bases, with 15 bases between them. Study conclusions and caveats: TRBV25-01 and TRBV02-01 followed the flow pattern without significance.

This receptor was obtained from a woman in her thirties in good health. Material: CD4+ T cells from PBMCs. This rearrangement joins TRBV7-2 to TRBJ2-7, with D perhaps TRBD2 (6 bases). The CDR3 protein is CASSWGGTNYEQYF. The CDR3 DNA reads TGTGCCAGCAGTTGGGGAGGCACAAACTACGAGCAGTACTTC.